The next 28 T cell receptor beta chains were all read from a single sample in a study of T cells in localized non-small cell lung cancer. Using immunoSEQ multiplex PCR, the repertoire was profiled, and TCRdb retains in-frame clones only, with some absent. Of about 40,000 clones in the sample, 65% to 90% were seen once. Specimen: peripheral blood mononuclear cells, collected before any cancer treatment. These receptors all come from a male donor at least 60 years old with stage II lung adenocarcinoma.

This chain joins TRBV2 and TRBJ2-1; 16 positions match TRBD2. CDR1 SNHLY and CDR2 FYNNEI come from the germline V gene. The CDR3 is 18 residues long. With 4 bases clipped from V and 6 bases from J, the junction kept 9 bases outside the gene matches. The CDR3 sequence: CASSVGLAGGWGGNEQFF. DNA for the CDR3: TGTGCCAGCAGTGTGGGACTAGCGGGAGGGTGGGGAGGCAATGAGCAGTTCTTC. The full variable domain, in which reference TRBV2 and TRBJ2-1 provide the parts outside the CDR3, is EPEVTQTPSHQVTQMGQEVILRCVPISNHLYFYWYRQILGQKVEFLVSFYNNEISEKSEIFDDQFSVERPDGSNFTLKIRSTKLEDSAMYFCASSVGLAGGWGGNEQFFGPGTRLTVL.

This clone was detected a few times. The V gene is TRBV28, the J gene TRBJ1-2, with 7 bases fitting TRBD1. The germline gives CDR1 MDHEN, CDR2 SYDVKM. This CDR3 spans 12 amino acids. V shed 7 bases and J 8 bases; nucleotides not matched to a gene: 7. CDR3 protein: CASIKRQGGYTF. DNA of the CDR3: TGTGCCAGCATTAAACGACAGGGAGGCTACACCTTC.

The CDR3 region is CASSRFGTELLQNTEAFF. CDR3 nucleotides: TGTGCCAGCAGCCGATTCGGGACAGAGCTCCTCCAGAACACTGAAGCTTTCTTT. The chain uses TRBV28 and TRBJ1-1, with 7 bases identical to TRBD1. The CDR3 length is 18 residues. The J segment lost 1 base and the V segment lost 6 bases, leaving 17 bases of the junction unmatched. CDR1 is MDHEN and CDR2 is SYDVKM in the germline V gene.

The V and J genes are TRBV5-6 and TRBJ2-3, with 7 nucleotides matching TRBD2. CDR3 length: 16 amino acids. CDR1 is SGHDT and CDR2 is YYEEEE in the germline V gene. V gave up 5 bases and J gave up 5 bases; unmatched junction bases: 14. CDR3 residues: CASRGGSGGRGDTQYF. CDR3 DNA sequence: TGTGCCAGCAGGGGGGGATCTGGCGGGAGAGGAGATACGCAGTATTTT.

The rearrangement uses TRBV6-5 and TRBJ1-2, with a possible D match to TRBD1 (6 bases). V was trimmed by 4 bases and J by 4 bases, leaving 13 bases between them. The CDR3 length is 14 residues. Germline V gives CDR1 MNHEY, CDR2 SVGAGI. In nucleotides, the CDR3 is TGTGCCAGCAGTTCCGCCCAGGGGAGCTATGGCTACACCTTC. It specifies CASSSAQGSYGYTF.

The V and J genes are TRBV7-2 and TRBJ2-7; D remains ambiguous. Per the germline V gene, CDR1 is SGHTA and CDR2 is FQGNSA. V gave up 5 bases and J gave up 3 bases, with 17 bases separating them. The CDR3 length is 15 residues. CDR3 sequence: CASSPNGPAVYEQYF. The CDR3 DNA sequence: TGTGCCAGCAGCCCCAATGGACCAGCAGTCTACGAGCAGTACTTC.

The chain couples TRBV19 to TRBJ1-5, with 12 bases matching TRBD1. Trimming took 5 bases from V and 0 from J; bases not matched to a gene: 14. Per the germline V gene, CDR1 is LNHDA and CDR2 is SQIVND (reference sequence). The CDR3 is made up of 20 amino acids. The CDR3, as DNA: TGTGCCAGTAGTGTCGGGGACAGGGGGCAGATAACAAATAGCAATCAGCCCCAGCATTTT. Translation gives CASSVGDRGQITNSNQPQHF.

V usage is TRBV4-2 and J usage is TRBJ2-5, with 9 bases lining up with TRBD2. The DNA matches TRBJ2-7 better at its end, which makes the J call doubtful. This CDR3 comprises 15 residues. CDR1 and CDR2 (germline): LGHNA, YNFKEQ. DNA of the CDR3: TGTGCCAGCAGCCAAGATAGCGGGAGCTCCTACGAGCAGTACTTC. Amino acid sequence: CASSQDSGSSYEQYF.

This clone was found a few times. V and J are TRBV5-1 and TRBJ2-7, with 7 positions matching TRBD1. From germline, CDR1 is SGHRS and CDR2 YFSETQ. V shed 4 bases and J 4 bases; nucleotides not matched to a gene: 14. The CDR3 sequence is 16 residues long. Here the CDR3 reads CASSPSHSGQSYEQYF. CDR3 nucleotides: TGCGCCAGCAGCCCGTCCCATTCGGGACAGTCATACGAGCAGTACTTC. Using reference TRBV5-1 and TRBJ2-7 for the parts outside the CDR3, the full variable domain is KAGVTQTPRYLIKTRGQQVTLSCSPISGHRSVSWYQQTPGQGLQFLFEYFSETQRNKGNFPGRFSGRQFSNSRSEMNVSTLELGDSALYLCASSPSHSGQSYEQYFGPGTRLTVT.

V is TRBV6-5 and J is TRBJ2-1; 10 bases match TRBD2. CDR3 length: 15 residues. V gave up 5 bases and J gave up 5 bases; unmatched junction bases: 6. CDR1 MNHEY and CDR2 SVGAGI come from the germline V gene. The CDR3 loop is CASSIWTSGNNEQFF. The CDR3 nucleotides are TGTGCCAGCAGTATCTGGACTAGCGGTAACAATGAGCAGTTCTTC.

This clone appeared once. The CDR3 nucleotides are TGTGCCAGCAGCGCGGACAGGGGGCGAGCTTTCTTT. It specifies CASSADRGRAFF. This chain uses TRBV7-3 with TRBJ1-1; TRBD1 agrees at 11 bases. This CDR3 has 12 amino acids. With V trimmed by 5 bases and J by 10 bases, 3 bases remained unmatched. Germline V gene data show CDR1 as SGHTA and CDR2 as FQGTGA.

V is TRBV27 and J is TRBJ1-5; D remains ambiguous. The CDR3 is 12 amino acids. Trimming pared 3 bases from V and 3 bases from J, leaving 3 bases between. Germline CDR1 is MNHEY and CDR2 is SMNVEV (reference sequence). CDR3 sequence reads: CASSFVNQPQHF. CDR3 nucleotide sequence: TGTGCCAGCAGTTTTGTCAATCAGCCCCAGCATTTT.

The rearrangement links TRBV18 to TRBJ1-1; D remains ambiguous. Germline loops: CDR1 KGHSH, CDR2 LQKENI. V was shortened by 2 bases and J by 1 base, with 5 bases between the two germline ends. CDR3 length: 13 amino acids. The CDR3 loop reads CASSPGPNTEAFF. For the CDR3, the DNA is TGTGCCAGCTCACCAGGGCCGAACACTGAAGCTTTCTTT.

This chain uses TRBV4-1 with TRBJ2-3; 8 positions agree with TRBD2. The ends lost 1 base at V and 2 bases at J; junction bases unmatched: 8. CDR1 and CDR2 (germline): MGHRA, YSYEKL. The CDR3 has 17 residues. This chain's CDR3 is CASSQGLPGGYTDTQYF. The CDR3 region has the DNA TGCGCCAGCAGCCAAGGGCTTCCGGGGGGGTACACAGATACGCAGTATTTT.

Here the CDR3 reads CASSHLFQASGIADTQYF. The CDR3 bases are TGCGCCAGCAGCCACCTATTCCAGGCTAGCGGGATAGCAGATACGCAGTATTTT. The chain combines TRBV4-3 with TRBJ2-3; 9 bases are a match to TRBD2. Trimming took 3 bases from V and 4 from J; bases not matched to a gene: 14. Germline CDR1 is LGHNA and CDR2 is YSLEER. This CDR3 region has 18 residues.

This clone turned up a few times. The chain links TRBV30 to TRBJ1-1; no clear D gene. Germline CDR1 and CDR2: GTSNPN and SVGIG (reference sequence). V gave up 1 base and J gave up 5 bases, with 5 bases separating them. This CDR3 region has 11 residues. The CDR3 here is CAWSAETEAFF. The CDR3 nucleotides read TGTGCCTGGAGTGCGGAGACTGAAGCTTTCTTT.

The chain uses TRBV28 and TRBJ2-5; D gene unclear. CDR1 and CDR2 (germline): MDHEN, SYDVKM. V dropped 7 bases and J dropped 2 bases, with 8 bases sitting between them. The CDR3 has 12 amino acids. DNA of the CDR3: TGTGCCAGCACGGCAGTACAAGAGACCCAGTACTTC. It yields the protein CASTAVQETQYF.

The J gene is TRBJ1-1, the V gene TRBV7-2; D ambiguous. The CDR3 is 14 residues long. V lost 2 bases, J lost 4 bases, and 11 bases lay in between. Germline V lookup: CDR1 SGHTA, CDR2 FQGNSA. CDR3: CASSLMSKGTEAFF. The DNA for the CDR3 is TGTGCCAGCAGCTTAATGAGTAAGGGCACTGAAGCTTTCTTT.

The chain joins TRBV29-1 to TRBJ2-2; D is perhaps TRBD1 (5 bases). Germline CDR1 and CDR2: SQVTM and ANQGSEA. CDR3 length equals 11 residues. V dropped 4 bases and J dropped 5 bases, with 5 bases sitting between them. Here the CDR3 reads CSVAGTGELFF. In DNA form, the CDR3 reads TGCAGCGTTGCAGGGACCGGGGAGCTGTTTTTT.

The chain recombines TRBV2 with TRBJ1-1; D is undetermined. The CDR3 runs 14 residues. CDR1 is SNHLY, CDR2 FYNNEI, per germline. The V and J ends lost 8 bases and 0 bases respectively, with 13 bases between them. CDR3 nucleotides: TGTGCCAGCGTATTCGGGTTGGTGAACACTGAAGCTTTCTTT. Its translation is CASVFGLVNTEAFF. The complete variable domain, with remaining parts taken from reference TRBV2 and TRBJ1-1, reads EPEVTQTPSHQVTQMGQEVILRCVPISNHLYFYWYRQILGQKVEFLVSFYNNEISEKSEIFDDQFSVERPDGSNFTLKIRSTKLEDSAMYFCASVFGLVNTEAFFGQGTRLTVV.

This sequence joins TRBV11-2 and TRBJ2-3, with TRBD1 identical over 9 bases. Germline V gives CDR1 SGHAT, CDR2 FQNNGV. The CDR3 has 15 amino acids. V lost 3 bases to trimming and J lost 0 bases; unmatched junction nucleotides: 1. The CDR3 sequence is CASSFGTGSTDTQYF. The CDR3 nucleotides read TGTGCCAGCAGCTTTGGGACAGGGAGCACAGATACGCAGTATTTT.

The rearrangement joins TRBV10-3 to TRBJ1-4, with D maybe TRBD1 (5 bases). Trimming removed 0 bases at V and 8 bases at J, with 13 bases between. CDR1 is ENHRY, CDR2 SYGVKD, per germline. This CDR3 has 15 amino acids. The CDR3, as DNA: TGTGCCATCAGTGAGTCGAGCGGGGCCGCCGAAAAACTGTTTTTT. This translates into CAISESSGAAEKLFF.

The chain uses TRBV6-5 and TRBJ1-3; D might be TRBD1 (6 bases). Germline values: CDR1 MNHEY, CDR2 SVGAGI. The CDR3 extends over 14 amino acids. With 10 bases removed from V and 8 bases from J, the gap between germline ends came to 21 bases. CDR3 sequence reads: CATKTGGLDYTIYF. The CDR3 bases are TGTGCCACCAAAACGGGGGGCCTCGATTACACCATATATTTT.

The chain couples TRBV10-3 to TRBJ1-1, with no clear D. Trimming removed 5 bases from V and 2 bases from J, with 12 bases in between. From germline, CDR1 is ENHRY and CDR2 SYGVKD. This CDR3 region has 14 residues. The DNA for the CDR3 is TGTGCCATCAGTTCCCAGGCAGGAAACACTGAAGCTTTCTTT. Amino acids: CAISSQAGNTEAFF.

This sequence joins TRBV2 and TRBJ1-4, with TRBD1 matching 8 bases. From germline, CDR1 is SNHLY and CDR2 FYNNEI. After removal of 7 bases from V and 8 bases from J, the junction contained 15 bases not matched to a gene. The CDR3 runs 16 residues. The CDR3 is CASKVAGGTIGEKLFF. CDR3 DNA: TGTGCCAGCAAAGTGGCAGGGGGCACGATAGGGGAAAAACTGTTTTTT. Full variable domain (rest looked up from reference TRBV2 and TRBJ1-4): EPEVTQTPSHQVTQMGQEVILRCVPISNHLYFYWYRQILGQKVEFLVSFYNNEISEKSEIFDDQFSVERPDGSNFTLKIRSTKLEDSAMYFCASKVAGGTIGEKLFFGSGTQLSVL.

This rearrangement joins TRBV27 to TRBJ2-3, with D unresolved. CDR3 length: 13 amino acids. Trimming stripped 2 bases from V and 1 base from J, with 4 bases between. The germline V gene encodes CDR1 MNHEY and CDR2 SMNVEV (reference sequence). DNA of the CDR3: TGTGCCAGCAGTTTACCAGGCACAGATACGCAGTATTTT. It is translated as CASSLPGTDTQYF.

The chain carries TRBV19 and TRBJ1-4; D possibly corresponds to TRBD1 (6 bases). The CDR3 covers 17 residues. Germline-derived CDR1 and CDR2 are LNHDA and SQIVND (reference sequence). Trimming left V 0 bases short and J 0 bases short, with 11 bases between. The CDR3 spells CASSIEGQHATNEKLFF. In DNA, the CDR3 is TGTGCCAGTAGTATAGAAGGACAGCATGCAACTAATGAAAAACTGTTTTTT.

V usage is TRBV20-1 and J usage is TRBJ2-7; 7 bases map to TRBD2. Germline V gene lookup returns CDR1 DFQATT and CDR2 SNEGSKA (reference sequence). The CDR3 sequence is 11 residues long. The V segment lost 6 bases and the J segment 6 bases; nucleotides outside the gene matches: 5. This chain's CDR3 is CSALADGEQYF. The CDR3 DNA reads TGCAGTGCGCTAGCGGACGGCGAGCAGTACTTC.